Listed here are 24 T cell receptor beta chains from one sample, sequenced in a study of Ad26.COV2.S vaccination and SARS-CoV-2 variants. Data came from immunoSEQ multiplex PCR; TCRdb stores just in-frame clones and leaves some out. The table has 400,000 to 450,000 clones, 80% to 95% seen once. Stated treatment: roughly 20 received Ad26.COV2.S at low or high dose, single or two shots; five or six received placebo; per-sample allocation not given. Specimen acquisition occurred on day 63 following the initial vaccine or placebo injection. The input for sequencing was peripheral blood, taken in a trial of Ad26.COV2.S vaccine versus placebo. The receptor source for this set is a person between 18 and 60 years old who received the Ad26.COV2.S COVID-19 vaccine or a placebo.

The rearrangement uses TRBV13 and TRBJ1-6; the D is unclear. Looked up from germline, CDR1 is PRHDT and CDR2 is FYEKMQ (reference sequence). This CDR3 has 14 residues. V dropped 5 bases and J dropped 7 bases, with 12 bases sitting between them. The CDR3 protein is CASSPRRSNSPLHF. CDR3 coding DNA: TGTGCCAGCAGCCCTCGGAGATCCAATTCACCCCTCCACTTT.

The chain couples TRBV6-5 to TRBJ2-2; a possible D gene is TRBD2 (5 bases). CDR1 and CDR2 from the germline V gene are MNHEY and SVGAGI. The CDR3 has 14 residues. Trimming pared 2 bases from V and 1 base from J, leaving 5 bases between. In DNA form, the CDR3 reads TGTGCCAGCAGTTACGGACTGAACACCGGGGAGCTGTTTTTT. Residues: CASSYGLNTGELFF.

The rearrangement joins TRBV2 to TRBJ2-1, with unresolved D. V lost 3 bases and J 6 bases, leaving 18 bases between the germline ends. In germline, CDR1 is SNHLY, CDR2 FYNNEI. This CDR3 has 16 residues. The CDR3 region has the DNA TGTGCCAGCAGTGATTCCCGGCCCTTCCCGTCCAATGAGCAGTTCTTC. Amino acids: CASSDSRPFPSNEQFF.

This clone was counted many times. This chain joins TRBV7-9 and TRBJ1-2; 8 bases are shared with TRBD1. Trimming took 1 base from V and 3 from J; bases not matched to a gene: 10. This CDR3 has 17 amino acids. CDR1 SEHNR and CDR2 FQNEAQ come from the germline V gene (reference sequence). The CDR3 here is CASSLVPGQGGYYGYTF. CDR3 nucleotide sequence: TGTGCCAGCAGCTTAGTACCAGGACAGGGAGGTTACTATGGCTACACCTTC.

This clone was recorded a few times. CDR3 sequence (DNA): TGTGCCAGTAGTCCAGACATATATGGCTACACCTTC. This codes for CASSPDIYGYTF. This chain joins TRBV19 and TRBJ1-2; D unresolved. V lost 5 bases and J lost 5, with 9 bases in between. Germline V lookup: CDR1 LNHDA, CDR2 SQIVND (reference sequence). The CDR3 consists of 12 residues. The full variable domain, its missing parts supplied by reference TRBV19 and TRBJ1-2, is DGGITQSPKYLFRKEGQNVTLSCEQNLNHDAMYWYRQDPGQGLRLIYYSQIVNDFQKGDIAEGYSVSREKKESFPLTVTSAQKNPTAFYLCASSPDIYGYTFGSGTRLTVV.

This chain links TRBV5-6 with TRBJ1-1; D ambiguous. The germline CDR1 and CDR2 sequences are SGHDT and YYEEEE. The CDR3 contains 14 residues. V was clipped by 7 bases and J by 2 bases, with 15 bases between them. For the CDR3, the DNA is TGTGCCAGCGACTACGGGAGCGGTAACACTGAAGCTTTCTTT. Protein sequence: CASDYGSGNTEAFF.

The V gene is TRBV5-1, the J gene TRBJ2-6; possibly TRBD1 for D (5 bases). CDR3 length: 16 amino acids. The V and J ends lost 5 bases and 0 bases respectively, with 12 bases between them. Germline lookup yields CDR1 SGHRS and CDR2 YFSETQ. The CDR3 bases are TGCGCCAGCAGAGTCAGGGAAAGCTCTGGGGCCAACGTCCTGACTTTC. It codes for CASRVRESSGANVLTF.

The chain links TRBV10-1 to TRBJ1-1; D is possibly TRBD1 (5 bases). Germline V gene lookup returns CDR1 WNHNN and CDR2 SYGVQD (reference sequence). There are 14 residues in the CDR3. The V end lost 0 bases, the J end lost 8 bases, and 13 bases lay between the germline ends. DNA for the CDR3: TGCGCCAGCAGTGAGTCAAAGGGGACTCGGGAAGCTTTCTTT. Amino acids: CASSESKGTREAFF.

The CDR3 reads CASSLPLRDYGYTF. For the CDR3, the DNA is TGTGCCAGCAGCTTACCCCTCAGGGACTATGGCTACACCTTC. The rearrangement uses TRBV7-9 and TRBJ1-2; weak D call: TRBD1 (5 bases). Deletions cut 2 bases from V and 3 bases from J, with 10 bases between. Germline CDR1 reads SEHNR; CDR2 reads FQNEAQ (reference sequence). The length of the CDR3 is 14 residues.

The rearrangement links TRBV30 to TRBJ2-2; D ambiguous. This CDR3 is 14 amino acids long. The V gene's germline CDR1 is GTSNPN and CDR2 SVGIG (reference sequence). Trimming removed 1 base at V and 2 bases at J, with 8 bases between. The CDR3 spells CAWSARRNTGELFF. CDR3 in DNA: TGTGCCTGGAGTGCCCGAAGAAACACCGGGGAGCTGTTTTTT.

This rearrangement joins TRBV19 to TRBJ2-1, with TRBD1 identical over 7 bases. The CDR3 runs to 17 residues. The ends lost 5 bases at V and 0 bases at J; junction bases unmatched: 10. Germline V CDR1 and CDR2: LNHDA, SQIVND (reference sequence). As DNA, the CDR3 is TGTGCCAGTAGTTCACGAGGGGGCCCGCTCTCCTACAATGAGCAGTTCTTC. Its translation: CASSSRGGPLSYNEQFF.

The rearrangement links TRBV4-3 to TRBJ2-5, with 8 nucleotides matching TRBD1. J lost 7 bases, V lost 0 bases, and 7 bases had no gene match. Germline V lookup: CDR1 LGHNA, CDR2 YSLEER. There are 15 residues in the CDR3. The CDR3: CASSQDGQGHGTQYF. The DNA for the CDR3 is TGCGCCAGCAGCCAAGACGGACAGGGCCACGGGACCCAGTACTTC.

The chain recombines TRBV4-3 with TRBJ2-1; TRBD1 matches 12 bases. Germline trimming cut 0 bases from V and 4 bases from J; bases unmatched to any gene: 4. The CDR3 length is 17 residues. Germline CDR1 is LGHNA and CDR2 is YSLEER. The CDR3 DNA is TGCGCCAGCAGCCAAGATGGGACAGGGGGCGCTTACAATGAGCAGTTCTTC. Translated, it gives CASSQDGTGGAYNEQFF.

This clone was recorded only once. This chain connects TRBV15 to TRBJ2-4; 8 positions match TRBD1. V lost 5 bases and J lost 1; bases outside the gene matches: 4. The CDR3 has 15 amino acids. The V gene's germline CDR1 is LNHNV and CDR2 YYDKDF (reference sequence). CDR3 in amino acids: CATSSRDRAKNIQYF. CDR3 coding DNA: TGTGCCACCAGCTCAAGGGACAGGGCCAAAAACATTCAGTACTTC.

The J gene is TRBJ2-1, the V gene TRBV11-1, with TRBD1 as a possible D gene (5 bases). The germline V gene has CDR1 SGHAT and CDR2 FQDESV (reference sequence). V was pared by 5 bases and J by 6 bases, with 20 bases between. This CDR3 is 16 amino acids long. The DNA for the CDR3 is TGTGCCAGCAGCGCAACAGGTGTCCTCCCTTCCAATGAGCAGTTCTTC. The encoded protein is CASSATGVLPSNEQFF.

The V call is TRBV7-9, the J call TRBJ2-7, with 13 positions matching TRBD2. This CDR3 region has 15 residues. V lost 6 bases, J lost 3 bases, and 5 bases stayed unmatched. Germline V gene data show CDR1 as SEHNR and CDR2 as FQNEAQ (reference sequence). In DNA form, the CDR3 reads TGTGCCAGCAGGGGGACTAGCGGGACGATCTACGAGCAGTACTTC. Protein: CASRGTSGTIYEQYF.

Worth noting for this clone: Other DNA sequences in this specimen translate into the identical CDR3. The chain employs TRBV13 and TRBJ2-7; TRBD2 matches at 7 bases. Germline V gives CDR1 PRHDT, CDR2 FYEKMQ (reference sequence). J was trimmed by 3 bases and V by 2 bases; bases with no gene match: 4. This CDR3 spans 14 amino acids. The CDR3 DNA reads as TGTGCCAGCAGCTTACGCGGGAGTCGCTACGAGCAGTACTTC. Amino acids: CASSLRGSRYEQYF. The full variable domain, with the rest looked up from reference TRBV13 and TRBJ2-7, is AAGVIQSPRHLIKEKRETATLKCYPIPRHDTVYWYQQGPGQDPQFLISFYEKMQSDKGSIPDRFSAQQFSDYHSELNMSSLELGDSALYFCASSLRGSRYEQYFGPGTRLTVT.

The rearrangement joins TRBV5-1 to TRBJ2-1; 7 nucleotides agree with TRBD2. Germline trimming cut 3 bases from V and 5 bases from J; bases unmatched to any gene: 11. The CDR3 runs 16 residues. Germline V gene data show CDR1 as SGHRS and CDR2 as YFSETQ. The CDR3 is CASSYLAAISNNEQFF. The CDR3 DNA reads TGCGCCAGCAGCTATCTAGCGGCTATATCCAACAATGAGCAGTTCTTC.

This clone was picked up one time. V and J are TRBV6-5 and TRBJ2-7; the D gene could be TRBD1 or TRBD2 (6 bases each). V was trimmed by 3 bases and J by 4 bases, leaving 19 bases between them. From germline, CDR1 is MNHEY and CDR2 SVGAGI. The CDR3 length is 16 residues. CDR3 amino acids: CASSYTGTGGGYEQYF. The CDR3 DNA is TGTGCCAGCAGTTATACAGGGACTGGAGGGGGTTACGAGCAGTACTTC.

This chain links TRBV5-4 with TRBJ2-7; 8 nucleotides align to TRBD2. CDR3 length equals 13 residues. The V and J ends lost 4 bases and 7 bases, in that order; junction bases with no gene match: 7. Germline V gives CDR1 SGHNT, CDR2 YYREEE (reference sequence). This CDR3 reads CASSPGGAWEQYF. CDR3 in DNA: TGTGCCAGCAGCCCCGGGGGGGCCTGGGAGCAGTACTTC.

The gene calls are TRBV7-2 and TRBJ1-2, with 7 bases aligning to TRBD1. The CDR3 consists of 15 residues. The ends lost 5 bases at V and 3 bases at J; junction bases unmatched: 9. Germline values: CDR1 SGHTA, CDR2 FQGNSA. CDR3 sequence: CASSPQGSTDYGYTF. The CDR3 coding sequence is TGTGCCAGCAGCCCACAGGGGTCTACCGACTATGGCTACACCTTC.

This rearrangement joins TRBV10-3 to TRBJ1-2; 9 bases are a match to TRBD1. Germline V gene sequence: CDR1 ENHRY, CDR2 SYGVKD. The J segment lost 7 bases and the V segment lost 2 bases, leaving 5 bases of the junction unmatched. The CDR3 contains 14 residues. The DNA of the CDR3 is TGTGCCATCAGTGAGCCTGGACAGGGGTTTGGCTACACCTTC. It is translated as CAISEPGQGFGYTF.

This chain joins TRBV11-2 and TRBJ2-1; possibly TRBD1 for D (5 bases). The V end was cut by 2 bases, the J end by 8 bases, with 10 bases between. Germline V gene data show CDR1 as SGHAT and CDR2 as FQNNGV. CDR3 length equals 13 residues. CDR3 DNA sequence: TGTGCCAGCAGCTTAAGTCTAGGGGATGAGCAGTTCTTC. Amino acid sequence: CASSLSLGDEQFF.

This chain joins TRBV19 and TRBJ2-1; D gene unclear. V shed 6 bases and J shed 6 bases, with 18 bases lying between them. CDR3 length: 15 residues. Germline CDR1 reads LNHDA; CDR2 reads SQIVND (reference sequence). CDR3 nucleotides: TGTGCCAGTAGGCCATCACTGGATAGAGGCAATGAGCAGTTCTTC. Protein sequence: CASRPSLDRGNEQFF.